This T cell receptor (beta chain) was identified in a study of blood T cell dynamics during melanoma immunotherapy. Study in general: Patients with metastatic melanoma got pembrolizumab or nivolumab-ipilimumab as first-line care.

The CDR3 loop spans 14 amino acids. The V end was cut by 0 bases, the J end by 2 bases, with 8 bases between. The germline V gene has CDR1 LNHNV and CDR2 YYDKDF (reference sequence). Whole-study results and caveats: Unlike progressors, later disease-control patients had W3 repertoires gaining clonality or diversity.

Points on this clone: Its matching antigen is unknown.

The protocol was immunoSEQ multiplex PCR, while the TCRdb copy is restricted to in-frame clones and leaves out a portion. The sample carries about 11,000 clones, approximately 88% recorded once. The time point here: week 3, after first cycle of checkpoint inhibitor. Samples come from before therapy and from week 3 after the first blockade cycle. The clonotype comes from a human donor with melanoma. The sequencing used blood, collected from a patient treated with checkpoint blockade. The chain is built from TRBV15 and TRBJ2-7; possibly TRBD2 for D (6 bases). The CDR3 reads CATSREGGTYEQYF. CDR3 nucleotide sequence: TGTGCCACCAGCAGAGAGGGAGGAACCTACGAGCAGTACTTC.